This T cell receptor beta chain comes out of a study of CD8 T cells in Susac syndrome (dated by TCRdb to between 2018 and 2021). With regard to the full study: The study used repertoire sequencing to test whether antigen drove CD8+ T cell activation and differentiation in Susac syndrome. Clonality of the CD8+ T cell repertoire was compared between more than 9 healthy donors, approximately 14 Susac syndrome patients and around 15 multiple sclerosis patients.

Peripheral blood CD8+ and CD4+ T cells from healthy donors, Susac syndrome patients and multiple sclerosis patients were profiled using high-throughput TCR beta sequencing. Healthy donors were included as age- and sex-matched controls. Bulk CD8+ and CD4+ T cells were purified magnetically by negative isolation, whereas CD8+ TEMRA cells were enriched by FACS. Blood was drawn into EDTA tubes, processed within 24 hours, and PBMCs were isolated by density gradient centrifugation. PBMCs intended for TCR sequencing were cryopreserved in liquid nitrogen and were subsequently thawed in a 37 degrees C water bath. Purity of sorted or isolated CD4+, CD8+ and CD8+ TEMRA cells was at least 90%. RNA was extracted using the RNeasy kit, and roughly 0.5 to 1 ug of the RNA was reverse transcribed with random hexamers. The immunoSEQ multiplex PCR assay, covering 54 Vbeta and 13 Jbeta segments, was used to amplify TCR beta CDR3 regions. PCR amplification bias was corrected by using a synthetic template baseline for primer optimization and computational correction. The original pipeline was this. Reads were annotated to V, D and J genes according to IMGT and were analyzed with immunoSEQ Analyzer, with only productive sequences retained. Clonality was computed as one minus Shannon entropy normalized by log2 of the number of productive unique sequences. For each patient and control, public and private clones were evaluated among the 100 most prevalent clones. Clones were defined as Susac-specific if absent from the healthy and MS cohorts, from under 1,200 published viral clones and from other ImmuneACCESS disease sequences. TCRdb reworked the public reads: Q25 trimming with fastp, MiXCR clone assembly, productive beta chains retained. Each CDR3 protein appears once, grouped with its most common genes and DNA. TCRdb's processing, not the authors' own work, is the source of the V and J calls. The sample data list 85,000 to 90,000 distinct CDR3 sequences, and over 80% of these were observed just once. The biggest ten clones account for roughly 0.32% of the sample.

This clonotype has just one count. The antigen this receptor binds is unknown. No base qualities exist here, and no much larger clone lies one base off it. A lone read gives weak evidence. Unmatched junction bases come to 3, with V trimmed by 6 bases and J by 0 bases. Counted from cysteine to phenylalanine, this CDR3 has 15 amino acids. Just the 45-base CDR3 DNA is kept, in frame starting at base 1. Per the germline V gene, SNHLY is the CDR1 and FYNNEI is the CDR2. Broad study findings and their caveats: The TCR sequencing and HLA analysis was acknowledged to have included a relatively small number of individuals.

This chain is built from TRBV2 and TRBJ2-7; 12 bases in the junction line up with TRBD2. The TCR comes from a human donor in good health. The source material was CD8+ T cells from PBMCs. The CDR3 amino acid sequence is: CASRTSGGSSYEQYF. The nucleotide sequence is TGTGCCAGCAGGACTAGCGGGGGAAGCTCCTACGAGCAGTACTTC.